These 17 T cell receptor beta chains share one sample of origin, sequenced in a study of shared clonotypes between healthy human individuals. Produced via immunoSEQ multiplex PCR; TCRdb's table is partial and in-frame only. The sample lists under 600,000 clones, about 79% seen once, with around 12% in the top ten. Sequenced material: PBMCs. The receptors stem from a woman in her thirties or forties in good health. Some clones in this sample may be carry-over from other donors' samples.

This clone was seen just once. This chain joins TRBV28 and TRBJ1-5; D gene uncertain. Looked up from germline, CDR1 is MDHEN and CDR2 is SYDVKM. V gave up 11 bases and J gave up 4 bases, with 15 bases separating them. CDR3 length: 13 residues. This chain's CDR3 is CAARPDGNQPQHF. For the CDR3, the DNA is TGTGCCGCCCGACCCGATGGGAATCAGCCCCAGCATTTT.

This clone was seen once. J is TRBJ1-3 and V is TRBV19; TRBD1 agrees at 8 bases. Germline V gene data show CDR1 as LNHDA and CDR2 as SQIVND (reference sequence). The CDR3 consists of 15 residues. J gave up 3 bases and V 4 bases, and 5 bases lay outside the gene matches. In nucleotides, the CDR3 is TGTGCCAGTAGTAACTACAGGGGGATTGGAAACACCATATATTTT. Its protein is CASSNYRGIGNTIYF.

The CDR3 spells CASSPNTKDTQYF. The CDR3 nucleotides are TGTGCCAGCTCACCGAATACAAAAGATACGCAGTATTTT. The V gene is TRBV18, the J gene TRBJ2-3; D not resolved. The germline V and J ends were trimmed by 3 bases and 5 bases, with 9 bases remaining between them. The germline V gene has CDR1 KGHSH and CDR2 LQKENI. The CDR3 contains 13 residues.

In this sample, this clone turned up a few times. This sequence joins TRBV9 and TRBJ2-3, with 9 bases matching TRBD2. The CDR3 loop spans 16 amino acids. Germline CDR1 and CDR2: SGDLS and YYNGEE. After removal of 0 bases from V and 2 bases from J, the junction contained 4 bases not matched to a gene. CDR3 sequence (DNA): TGTGCCAGCAGCGTAGTGGCGGGAGGGCCCACAGATACGCAGTATTTT. It translates to CASSVVAGGPTDTQYF. The complete variable domain, with remaining parts taken from reference TRBV9 and TRBJ2-3, reads DSGVTQTPKHLITATGQRVTLRCSPRSGDLSVYWYQQSLDQGLQFLIQYYNGEERAKGNILERFSAQQFPDLHSELNLSSLELGDSALYFCASSVVAGGPTDTQYFGPGTRLTVL.

This chain links TRBV28 with TRBJ2-3; 12 bases match TRBD1. Germline CDR1 MDHEN, CDR2 SYDVKM. V lost 6 bases, J lost 7 bases, and 8 bases stayed unmatched. This CDR3 is 15 amino acids long. The CDR3 region has the DNA TGTGCCAGCAGCCTAATGGGACAGGGGGCAAATACGCAGTATTTT. Its protein is CASSLMGQGANTQYF.

This chain uses TRBV6-1 with TRBJ2-3; 13 positions agree with TRBD2. The CDR3 sequence is 16 residues long. Unmatched junction bases numbered 3, after V lost 2 bases and J lost 4 bases. Germline V gene lookup returns CDR1 MNHNS and CDR2 SASEGT. In DNA, the CDR3 is TGTGCCAGCAGTGAAAGCGGGACTAGCGGGGCAGATACGCAGTATTTT. This gives the protein CASSESGTSGADTQYF.

This sequence joins TRBV28 and TRBJ2-7; 8 nucleotides agree with TRBD2. The CDR3 is made up of 14 amino acids. Losses at the gene ends were 7 bases for V and 7 bases for J; bases not matched to a gene: 12. Germline V lookup: CDR1 MDHEN, CDR2 SYDVKM. CDR3 nucleotide sequence: TGTGCCAGCACCCTTAGCGGGGCGGGTGGAGAGCAGTACTTC. This translates into CASTLSGAGGEQYF.

The genes are TRBV18 and TRBJ1-2; weak D call: TRBD1 (6 bases). Trimming pared 2 bases from V and 6 bases from J, leaving 25 bases between. The CDR3 runs 18 residues. Germline loops: CDR1 KGHSH, CDR2 LQKENI. The CDR3 reads CASSPRAQGWILHDGYTF. The DNA of the CDR3 is TGTGCCAGCTCACCAAGGGCCCAGGGGTGGATTCTACATGATGGCTACACCTTC.

The chain employs TRBV7-2 and TRBJ2-2; 7 nucleotides agree with TRBD2. The CDR3 is 16 residues long. The germline V gene encodes CDR1 SGHTA and CDR2 FQGNSA. The V gene end was trimmed by 1 base and the J gene end by 5 bases; junction bases not matched to a gene: 7. In DNA, the CDR3 is TGTGCCAGCAGCTTAGAGCCTCGGGAGGAGACCGGGGAGCTGTTTTTT. Translated, it gives CASSLEPREETGELFF. The whole variable domain, remainder taken from reference TRBV7-2 and TRBJ2-2, is GAGVSQSPSNKVTEKGKDVELRCDPISGHTALYWYRQSLGQGLEFLIYFQGNSAPDKSGLPSDRFSAERTGGSVSTLTIQRTQQEDSAVYLCASSLEPREETGELFFGEGSRLTVL.

This chain joins TRBV7-9 and TRBJ2-6; the D gene is possibly TRBD2 (5 bases). Germline CDR1 SEHNR, CDR2 FQNEAQ (reference sequence). V dropped 1 base and J dropped 9 bases, with 7 bases sitting between them. This CDR3 is 13 amino acids long. CDR3 sequence reads: CASSLGELNVLTF. In DNA, the CDR3 is TGTGCCAGCAGCTTAGGGGAGCTCAACGTCCTGACTTTC.

As concerns this clone: A far more abundant clone sits one base away, making this likely a read error. V gene TRBV30 combines with J gene TRBJ1-1, with D perhaps TRBD1 (6 bases). This CDR3 contains 11 residues. From germline, CDR1 is GTSNPN and CDR2 SVGIG (reference sequence). The CDR3 nucleotides read TGTGCCCGGAGGGACATGACTGAAGCTTTCTTT. Translated, it gives CARRDMTEAFF.

V and J are TRBV28 and TRBJ1-5; 10 positions match TRBD1. V lost 5 bases to trimming and J lost 1 base; unmatched junction nucleotides: 11. The CDR3 sequence is 18 residues long. CDR1 is MDHEN and CDR2 is SYDVKM in the germline V gene. This CDR3 reads CASSVPGTGVGSNQPQHF. The CDR3 nucleotides read TGTGCCAGCAGTGTCCCCGGGACAGGGGTGGGGAGCAATCAGCCCCAGCATTTT.

V is TRBV5-4 and J is TRBJ2-5; 13 bases agree with TRBD2. Germline CDR1 is SGHNT and CDR2 is YYREEE (reference sequence). With V trimmed by 4 bases and J by 4 bases, 7 bases remained unmatched. This CDR3 has 16 amino acids. CDR3 bases: TGTGCCAGCAGCCCTGGACTAGCGGGAGCACGAGAGACCCAGTACTTC. It is translated as CASSPGLAGARETQYF.

This clone was seen just once. The rearrangement joins TRBV19 to TRBJ2-1; TRBD2 matches 10 bases. V lost 4 bases, J lost 3 bases, and 3 bases stayed unmatched. Germline-derived CDR1 and CDR2 are LNHDA and SQIVND (reference sequence). The CDR3 is made up of 15 amino acids. CDR3 sequence (DNA): TGTGCCAGTAGTACGAGGACTAGCGGCTACAATGAGCAGTTCTTC. Residues: CASSTRTSGYNEQFF.

This clone appeared a few times. J is TRBJ2-3 and V is TRBV18, with D possibly matching TRBD2 (6 bases). Germline CDR1 reads KGHSH; CDR2 reads LQKENI. Deletions cut 3 bases from V and 0 bases from J, with 10 bases between. The CDR3 is 15 residues long. DNA of the CDR3: TGTGCCAGCTCACCCAACGGAGGGAGCACAGATACGCAGTATTTT. It translates to CASSPNGGSTDTQYF.

The chain carries TRBV5-6 and TRBJ1-4; 9 bases line up with TRBD1. Germline lookup yields CDR1 SGHDT and CDR2 YYEEEE. This CDR3 is built from 13 residues. V was pared by 4 bases and J by 7 bases, with 2 bases of the junction left unmatched. The CDR3 DNA reads as TGTGCCAGCAGCCGGGACAGGGCTGAAAAACTGTTTTTT. Translating gives CASSRDRAEKLFF.

The J gene is TRBJ1-1, the V gene TRBV6-6, with D tentatively TRBD1 (5 bases). This CDR3 region has 13 residues. CDR1 is MNHNY, CDR2 SVGAGI, per germline (reference sequence). The V and J ends lost 5 bases and 4 bases respectively, with 11 bases between them. The CDR3 is CASSPGLSTEAFF. Here the CDR3 DNA reads TGTGCCAGCAGTCCGGGACTGAGCACTGAAGCTTTCTTT.